What follows are 8 T cell receptor beta chains derived from one specimen sequenced in a study of long-term antiretroviral therapy in people with HIV. Run at survey level, the immunoSEQ assay was version v3.0. Assay: immunoSEQ multiplex PCR; the TCRdb copy retains only in-frame clones and omits some. The sample contains about 33,000 clones, 60% to 85% of which appear only once. The sample here was unsorted PBMCs, taken 2 years after starting antiretroviral therapy. All receptors derive from a woman in her forties or fifties with HIV.

The chain joins TRBV6-6 to TRBJ1-1; 9 bases map to TRBD1. With 8 bases clipped from V and 5 bases from J, the junction kept 12 bases outside the gene matches. Germline V gives CDR1 MNHNY, CDR2 SVGAGI (reference sequence). CDR3 length equals 15 residues. The CDR3 sequence is CASGPETGGYTEAFF. CDR3 nucleotides: TGTGCCAGCGGACCTGAGACAGGGGGTTATACTGAAGCTTTCTTT.

This sequence joins TRBV6-5 and TRBJ1-1, with D possibly being TRBD1 (5 bases). Trimming cost V 2 bases and J 4 bases, with 14 bases left between them. Germline values: CDR1 MNHEY, CDR2 SVGAGI. This CDR3 has 15 residues. The CDR3 sequence: CASSYNPRTSTEAFF. CDR3 coding DNA: TGTGCCAGCAGTTACAACCCCCGGACAAGCACTGAAGCTTTCTTT.

The J gene is TRBJ1-2, the V gene TRBV19; D perhaps matches TRBD1 (5 bases). The CDR3 runs 12 residues. V gave up 3 bases and J gave up 8 bases, with 10 bases separating them. From germline, CDR1 is LNHDA and CDR2 SQIVND (reference sequence). The CDR3: CASSIARGGYTF. The DNA of the CDR3 is TGTGCCAGTAGTATTGCTAGGGGAGGCTACACCTTC.

The chain combines TRBV6-1 with TRBJ2-1; D tentatively reads TRBD1 or TRBD2 (5 bases each). Deletions cut 7 bases from V and 1 base from J, with 11 bases between. Per germline, CDR1 MNHNS and CDR2 SASEGT. The CDR3 loop spans 14 amino acids. The CDR3: CASIGTISYNEQFF. CDR3 sequence (DNA): TGTGCCAGCATCGGGACGATTTCCTACAATGAGCAGTTCTTC.

This chain connects TRBV29-1 to TRBJ1-5, with a tentative D call TRBD1 (6 bases). This CDR3 is 12 amino acids long. Germline lookup yields CDR1 SQVTM and CDR2 ANQGSEA. V was pared by 4 bases and J by 2 bases, with 6 bases between. The CDR3 DNA reads TGCAGCGTTGGACAGGGCAATCAGCCCCAGCATTTT. It is translated as CSVGQGNQPQHF.

The chain employs TRBV9 and TRBJ1-2; no reliable D call. Germline V gene lookup returns CDR1 SGDLS and CDR2 YYNGEE. The CDR3 has 16 residues. Trimming removed 6 bases at V and 7 bases at J, with 25 bases between. The CDR3 DNA reads TGTGCCAGCACCCGAGGAGACGGGCACGGGAGGTTTGGCTACACCTTC. Its translation: CASTRGDGHGRFGYTF.

The chain links TRBV4-1 to TRBJ1-2, with 7 bases lining up with TRBD1. Germline values: CDR1 MGHRA, CDR2 YSYEKL. Unmatched junction bases numbered 5, after V lost 1 base and J lost 3 bases. The CDR3 consists of 15 residues. The CDR3 DNA reads as TGCGCCAGCAGCCAAGGGGGAGGGGGCGACTATGGCTACACCTTC. Residues: CASSQGGGGDYGYTF.

The chain is built from TRBV6-5 and TRBJ1-5; D is undetermined. With 5 bases removed from V and 0 bases from J, the gap between germline ends came to 11 bases. Germline-derived CDR1 and CDR2 are MNHEY and SVGAGI. This CDR3 region has 15 residues. The CDR3 protein is CASSPEGASNQPQHF. CDR3 bases: TGTGCCAGCAGTCCCGAAGGCGCTAGCAATCAGCCCCAGCATTTT.